Listed here are 27 T cell receptor beta chains from one sample, sequenced in a study of technical replicates of blood from a handful of donors. Measured with immunoSEQ multiplex PCR; TCRdb has only the in-frame clones, and not every one. The profile shows tens of thousands of clones, roughly 95% of them singletons. Sequenced input: T cells isolated from PBMCs. The receptors originated from a human donor in good health.

The gene calls are TRBV2 and TRBJ1-3, with a possible D match to TRBD1 (6 bases). Deletions cut 4 bases from V and 5 bases from J, with 18 bases between. The CDR3 is 16 residues long. Germline V lookup: CDR1 SNHLY, CDR2 FYNNEI. The CDR3 nucleotides are TGTGCCAGCAGTGCCGCCTTAACAGGGTTCAGAAACACCATATATTTT. Translation gives CASSAALTGFRNTIYF. The whole variable domain, remainder taken from reference TRBV2 and TRBJ1-3, is EPEVTQTPSHQVTQMGQEVILRCVPISNHLYFYWYRQILGQKVEFLVSFYNNEISEKSEIFDDQFSVERPDGSNFTLKIRSTKLEDSAMYFCASSAALTGFRNTIYFGEGSWLTVV.

This chain joins TRBV5-4 and TRBJ2-7; TRBD2 is a possible D gene (6 bases). Trimming cost V 2 bases and J 5 bases, with 14 bases left between them. Germline lookup yields CDR1 SGHNT and CDR2 YYREEE (reference sequence). The length of the CDR3 is 14 residues. In DNA, the CDR3 is TGTGCCAGCAGCTTTCCCGGGAGAACGGACGAGCAGTACTTC. Protein: CASSFPGRTDEQYF.

This chain connects TRBV5-5 to TRBJ1-4; D call uncertain. CDR1 SGHKS and CDR2 YYEKEE come from the germline V gene (reference sequence). The CDR3 contains 13 residues. Trimming took 0 bases from V and 4 from J, leaving 4 bases between them. DNA for the CDR3: TGTGCCAGCAGCTTGGGACTTAATGAAAAACTGTTTTTT. As protein: CASSLGLNEKLFF.

This chain joins TRBV11-2 and TRBJ2-7; D gene ambiguous. The CDR3 has 15 residues. Trimming cost V 1 base and J 3 bases, with 13 bases left between them. Germline CDR1 is SGHAT and CDR2 is FQNNGV. CDR3 DNA: TGTGCCAGCAGCTTAGTAAGAACAGCCTACTACGAGCAGTACTTC. Protein sequence: CASSLVRTAYYEQYF. Looking up the rest from reference TRBV11-2 and TRBJ2-7 gives the full variable domain: EAGVAQSPRYKIIEKRQSVAFWCNPISGHATLYWYQQILGQGPKLLIQFQNNGVVDDSQLPKDRFSAERLKGVDSTLKIQPAKLEDSAVYLCASSLVRTAYYEQYFGPGTRLTVT.

The chain links TRBV30 to TRBJ1-5; 12 positions agree with TRBD1. The J segment lost 0 bases and the V segment lost 3 bases, leaving 9 bases of the junction unmatched. The CDR3 has 18 amino acids. CDR1 is GTSNPN, CDR2 SVGIG, per germline (reference sequence). CDR3 DNA sequence: TGTGCCTGGAGCGGGGGGACAGGGGGCTTTTTTAGCAATCAGCCCCAGCATTTT. Protein: CAWSGGTGGFFSNQPQHF.

The J gene is TRBJ2-1, the V gene TRBV5-1; D perhaps matches TRBD2 (6 bases). Between the trimmed V and J ends, which lost 0 bases and 0 bases, there was a span of 7 bases. CDR3 size: 15 residues. The V gene's germline CDR1 is SGHRS and CDR2 YFSETQ. This CDR3 is CASSLAGVSYNEQFF. DNA of the CDR3: TGCGCCAGCAGCTTGGCGGGAGTCTCCTACAATGAGCAGTTCTTC.

This clone was seen a handful of times. The chain joins TRBV19 to TRBJ2-1; no clear D gene. The germline V gene encodes CDR1 LNHDA and CDR2 SQIVND (reference sequence). Trimming cost V 7 bases and J 6 bases, with 22 bases left between them. The CDR3 length is 16 residues. The CDR3 sequence is CASTPLYAFVFNEQFF. DNA for the CDR3: TGTGCCAGTACTCCCCTTTATGCGTTTGTGTTCAATGAGCAGTTCTTC. The variable domain in full, with the rest retrieved from reference TRBV19 and TRBJ2-1, is DGGITQSPKYLFRKEGQNVTLSCEQNLNHDAMYWYRQDPGQGLRLIYYSQIVNDFQKGDIAEGYSVSREKKESFPLTVTSAQKNPTAFYLCASTPLYAFVFNEQFFGPGTRLTVL.

The J gene is TRBJ1-2, the V gene TRBV7-8; TRBD1 matches 10 bases. This CDR3 comprises 13 residues. The germline V gene has CDR1 SGHVS and CDR2 FQNEAQ. V lost 4 bases and J lost 8; bases outside the gene matches: 4. For the CDR3, the DNA is TGTGCCAGCAGCTCGGGACAGGGGAGAGGCTACACCTTC. Protein product: CASSSGQGRGYTF. The full variable domain, completed using reference TRBV7-8 and TRBJ1-2, is GAGVSQSPRYKVAKRGQDVALRCDPISGHVSLFWYQQALGQGPEFLTYFQNEAQLDKSGLPSDRFFAERPEGSVSTLKIQRTQQEDSAVYLCASSSGQGRGYTFGSGTRLTVV.

This chain connects TRBV11-3 to TRBJ2-2; 13 bases are shared with TRBD2. The germline V gene encodes CDR1 SGHNT and CDR2 YENEEA. After removal of 5 bases from V and 7 bases from J, the junction contained 16 bases not matched to a gene. The CDR3 extends over 19 amino acids. In DNA, the CDR3 is TGTGCCAGCAGCCCCGAAACCTGGACTAGCGGGAGTGTCTTCGGGGAGCTGTTTTTT. Residues: CASSPETWTSGSVFGELFF.

V gene TRBV19 combines with J gene TRBJ1-1; 10 nucleotides line up with TRBD1. Trimming cost V 5 bases and J 11 bases; bases outside gene matches: 11. CDR3 length equals 14 residues. Germline V gene lookup returns CDR1 LNHDA and CDR2 SQIVND (reference sequence). The CDR3, as DNA: TGTGCCAGTAGTCCAGGCGACAGGGGGCCGGAGGCTTTCTTT. Encoded protein: CASSPGDRGPEAFF. Full variable domain (remainder filled in from reference TRBV19 and TRBJ1-1): DGGITQSPKYLFRKEGQNVTLSCEQNLNHDAMYWYRQDPGQGLRLIYYSQIVNDFQKGDIAEGYSVSREKKESFPLTVTSAQKNPTAFYLCASSPGDRGPEAFFGQGTRLTVV.

This rearrangement joins TRBV6-5 to TRBJ2-1; weak D call: TRBD1 (5 bases). Looked up from germline, CDR1 is MNHEY and CDR2 is SVGAGI. CDR3 size: 14 residues. Trimming pared 2 bases from V and 4 bases from J, leaving 9 bases between. CDR3 coding DNA: TGTGCCAGCAGTTACCTTCCAGGGTACAATGAGCAGTTCTTC. Translated: CASSYLPGYNEQFF.

The V gene is TRBV5-4, the J gene TRBJ2-1; D is perhaps TRBD2 (6 bases). Germline-derived CDR1 and CDR2 are SGHNT and YYREEE (reference sequence). This CDR3 spans 13 amino acids. Trimming pared 9 bases from V and 6 bases from J, leaving 16 bases between. CDR3 bases: TGTGCCACCCAGCGGGCCGGTGGCAATGAGCAGTTCTTC. Translated: CATQRAGGNEQFF.

V usage is TRBV7-9 and J usage is TRBJ2-3; no clear D. V dropped 5 bases and J dropped 1 base, with 13 bases sitting between them. Germline assignment: CDR1 SEHNR and CDR2 FQNEAQ (reference sequence). CDR3 length: 15 residues. The CDR3 region has the DNA TGTGCCAGCAGCGTATACGCGGCGGGCACAGATACGCAGTATTTT. Translation: CASSVYAAGTDTQYF.

V and J are TRBV11-2 and TRBJ2-7; 7 bases fit TRBD1. The V gene end was trimmed by 2 bases and the J gene end by 4 bases; junction bases not matched to a gene: 8. CDR3 length: 15 amino acids. CDR1 SGHAT and CDR2 FQNNGV come from the germline V gene. The CDR3 DNA reads TGTGCCAGCAGCTTATCTTCGCTACAGGGGTACGAGCAGTACTTC. It translates to CASSLSSLQGYEQYF.

The chain carries TRBV6-6 and TRBJ2-7; D call uncertain. CDR3 length: 13 amino acids. V gave up 0 bases and J gave up 5 bases, with 8 bases separating them. Germline V gene sequence: CDR1 MNHNY, CDR2 SVGAGI (reference sequence). CDR3 protein: CASSYSRSHEQYF. DNA for the CDR3: TGTGCCAGCAGTTACTCGAGGAGTCACGAGCAGTACTTC.

The chain recombines TRBV29-1 with TRBJ1-1, with D perhaps TRBD1 (6 bases). Trimming took 8 bases from V and 4 from J, leaving 17 bases between them. CDR1 and CDR2 from the germline V gene are SQVTM and ANQGSEA. The CDR3 spans 13 residues. The chain's CDR3 is CSTTQGFGTEAFF. The CDR3 DNA is TGCAGCACGACTCAGGGGTTCGGCACTGAAGCTTTCTTT.

Here the CDR3 reads CAWSAVFEQFF. In DNA, the CDR3 is TGTGCCTGGAGTGCCGTGTTTGAGCAGTTCTTC. V is TRBV30 and J is TRBJ2-1; D not resolved. This CDR3 is built from 11 residues. Germline V gene data show CDR1 as GTSNPN and CDR2 as SVGIG (reference sequence). V lost 1 base and J 9 bases, leaving 7 bases between the germline ends. Together with reference TRBV30 and TRBJ2-1, the CDR3 gives the full variable domain: SQTIHQWPATLVQPVGSPLSLECTVEGTSNPNLYWYRQAAGRGLQLLFYSVGIGQISSEVPQNLSASRPQDRQFILSSKKLLLSDSGFYLCAWSAVFEQFFGPGTRLTVL.

The CDR3 bases are TGTGCCAGCAGCGAACAGGGAAATAAGCAGTACTTC. This translates into CASSEQGNKQYF. The V call is TRBV9, the J call TRBJ2-7; D may be TRBD1 (6 bases). Germline V gene data show CDR1 as SGDLS and CDR2 as YYNGEE. CDR3 length equals 12 residues. Trimming took 3 bases from V and 8 from J, leaving 12 bases between them.

The rearrangement joins TRBV14 to TRBJ1-1, with D possibly TRBD1 on 5 matching bases. Germline CDR1 SGHDN, CDR2 FVKESK. Trimming left V 2 bases short and J 1 base short, with 11 bases between. CDR3 length: 15 residues. Written as DNA, the CDR3 is TGTGCCAGCAGCCAATACAGGAGTTGGAACACTGAAGCTTTCTTT. This sequence encodes CASSQYRSWNTEAFF. The complete variable domain, with remaining parts taken from reference TRBV14 and TRBJ1-1, reads EAGVTQFPSHSVIEKGQTVTLRCDPISGHDNLYWYRRVMGKEIKFLLHFVKESKQDESGMPNNRFLAERTGGTYSTLKVQPAELEDSGVYFCASSQYRSWNTEAFFGQGTRLTVV.

The rearrangement uses TRBV6-5 and TRBJ2-7; perhaps TRBD1 as D (6 bases). Trimming cost V 8 bases and J 4 bases, with 21 bases left between them. There are 15 residues in the CDR3. Germline-derived CDR1 and CDR2 are MNHEY and SVGAGI. The CDR3 DNA reads TGTGCCAGCTCCGGGACAACACCAACGGTTTACGAGCAGTACTTC. Amino acids: CASSGTTPTVYEQYF.

This rearrangement joins TRBV28 to TRBJ1-2; 7 bases agree with TRBD1. Germline V gene data show CDR1 as MDHEN and CDR2 as SYDVKM. With 7 bases clipped from V and 1 base from J, the junction kept 6 bases outside the gene matches. There are 14 residues in the CDR3. The DNA of the CDR3 is TGTGCCAGCAATCCCGGGGACAGTAACTATGGCTACACCTTC. Encoded protein: CASNPGDSNYGYTF.

This chain connects TRBV27 to TRBJ2-7; tentatively, D is TRBD2 (5 bases). The CDR3 runs to 12 residues. Deletions cut 0 bases from V and 6 bases from J, with 6 bases between. Germline-derived CDR1 and CDR2 are MNHEY and SMNVEV (reference sequence). The CDR3 DNA reads as TGTGCCAGCAGTTTATCGGGGAGCGAGCAGTACTTC. Translated, it gives CASSLSGSEQYF.

V is TRBV5-4 and J is TRBJ2-5; D may be TRBD2 (6 bases). The CDR3 totals 16 residues. V lost 4 bases, J lost 2 bases, and 18 bases lay in between. Germline CDR1 is SGHNT and CDR2 is YYREEE (reference sequence). The CDR3 sequence: CASSQGLPHGQETQYF. The CDR3 DNA reads TGTGCCAGCAGCCAAGGACTACCCCACGGGCAAGAGACCCAGTACTTC.

The V and J genes are TRBV7-9 and TRBJ1-2; D not certain. Per germline, CDR1 SEHNR and CDR2 FQNEAQ (reference sequence). The CDR3 contains 14 residues. With 0 bases removed from V and 5 bases from J, the gap between germline ends came to 10 bases. The CDR3 bases are TGTGCCAGCAGCTTAGCATCTAGGACTTATGGCTACACCTTC. Protein product: CASSLASRTYGYTF. Complete variable domain (other parts from reference TRBV7-9 and TRBJ1-2): DTGVSQNPRHKITKRGQNVTFRCDPISEHNRLYWYRQTLGQGPEFLTYFQNEAQLEKSRLLSDRFSAERPKGSFSTLEIQRTEQGDSAMYLCASSLASRTYGYTFGSGTRLTVV.

The J gene is TRBJ2-1, the V gene TRBV5-8; 9 nucleotides agree with TRBD1. The V gene's germline CDR1 is SGHTS and CDR2 YDEGEE. V lost 9 bases, J lost 6 bases, and 10 bases stayed unmatched. The CDR3 has 14 amino acids. CDR3 in amino acids: CATTPLTGGNEQFF. Here the CDR3 DNA reads TGTGCCACGACCCCTTTGACAGGGGGCAATGAGCAGTTCTTC.

The chain couples TRBV7-9 to TRBJ1-5, with TRBD1 identical over 9 bases. The CDR3 loop spans 16 amino acids. After removal of 8 bases from V and 2 bases from J, the junction contained 10 bases not matched to a gene. The germline gives CDR1 SEHNR, CDR2 FQNEAQ (reference sequence). The CDR3 sequence: CASGSGTGHGNQPQHF. The DNA for the CDR3 is TGTGCCAGCGGTTCCGGGACAGGGCATGGCAATCAGCCCCAGCATTTT.

The genes are TRBV27 and TRBJ2-7; 9 bases match TRBD2. Trimming at V came to 3 bases and at J to 1 base, leaving 1 base not matched to a gene. This CDR3 has 14 amino acids. From germline, CDR1 is MNHEY and CDR2 SMNVEV (reference sequence). CDR3 amino acids: CASSFLAGSYEQYF. In nucleotides, the CDR3 is TGTGCCAGCAGTTTTCTAGCGGGATCCTACGAGCAGTACTTC.